These 16 T cell receptor beta chains were sequenced from one sample in a study of CD8 T cells in Susac syndrome. Random hexamers were used to reverse transcribe roughly 0.45 to 1 ug of RNA. TCRdb ran MiXCR on the immunoSEQ multiplex PCR reads and lists one entry per CDR3 protein. Of about 190,000 distinct CDR3 sequences detected, 85% to 95% appear once; the ten largest clones hold around 0.15%. Source material: CD8+ T cells from PBMCs. The origin of the receptors is a human donor with Susac syndrome.

This chain links TRBV20-1 with TRBJ2-1; D remains ambiguous. Trimming took off 6 bases at V and 0 bases at J, with 9 bases between the two ends. In germline, CDR1 is DFQATT, CDR2 SNEGSKA (reference sequence). The CDR3 sequence is 13 residues long. Written as DNA, the CDR3 is TGCAGTGCCCCTAGGTTCTCCTACAATGAGCAGTTCTTC. The encoded protein is CSAPRFSYNEQFF.

V is TRBV20-1 and J is TRBJ2-5; 7 bases align to TRBD1. The V segment lost 3 bases and the J segment 1 base; nucleotides outside the gene matches: 5. The CDR3 is 14 amino acids. Germline V gene sequence: CDR1 DFQATT, CDR2 SNEGSKA (reference sequence). CDR3 in amino acids: CSASPTGFQETQYF. CDR3 in DNA: TGCAGTGCTAGCCCGACAGGGTTCCAAGAGACCCAGTACTTC.

The genes are TRBV11-2 and TRBJ2-1, with D unclear. The germline V gene encodes CDR1 SGHAT and CDR2 FQNNGV. The CDR3 is 13 residues long. The V end was cut by 2 bases, the J end by 8 bases, with 10 bases between. The CDR3 sequence: CASSLSSAHEQFF. CDR3 DNA: TGTGCCAGCAGCTTATCATCAGCTCATGAGCAGTTCTTC.

V and J are TRBV14 and TRBJ1-1; D uncertain. The CDR3 has 15 residues. Trimming cost V 0 bases and J 1 base, with 9 bases left between them. Germline V gives CDR1 SGHDN, CDR2 FVKESK. The CDR3 DNA reads TGTGCCAGCAGCCAAGATCCGGGAAAGAACACTGAAGCTTTCTTT. Residues: CASSQDPGKNTEAFF.

The CDR3 spells CASSLHENYGYTF. The CDR3 coding sequence is TGTGCCAGCAGCCTACACGAAAACTATGGCTACACCTTC. The V and J genes are TRBV28 and TRBJ1-2; D is undetermined. The V end lost 6 bases, the J end lost 2 bases, and 10 bases lay between the germline ends. The CDR3 runs to 13 residues. From germline, CDR1 is MDHEN and CDR2 SYDVKM.

The gene calls are TRBV5-4 and TRBJ1-1; tentative D call: TRBD1 (5 bases). Germline CDR1 SGHNT, CDR2 YYREEE (reference sequence). V lost 4 bases to trimming and J lost 5 bases, with 15 bases between them. The CDR3 length is 14 residues. This CDR3 reads CASSRSDGGTEAFF. The CDR3 nucleotides read TGTGCCAGCAGCCGATCAGACGGGGGGACTGAAGCTTTCTTT. Drawing the rest from reference TRBV5-4 and TRBJ1-1, the complete variable domain is ETGVTQSPTHLIKTRGQQVTLRCSSQSGHNTVSWYQQALGQGPQFIFQYYREEENGRGNFPPRFSGLQFPNYSSELNVNALELDDSALYLCASSRSDGGTEAFFGQGTRLTVV.

The chain employs TRBV7-8 and TRBJ2-1, with D unresolved. The tail of the sequence fits TRBJ2-7 better, so the J call may be wrong. The CDR3 runs 12 residues. Germline loops: CDR1 SGHVS, CDR2 FQNEAQ. CDR3 in amino acids: CASSLALSEQYF. The CDR3 DNA reads as TGTGCCAGCAGCTTAGCGCTGTCTGAGCAGTACTTC.

The rearrangement links TRBV20-1 to TRBJ2-7; D is possibly TRBD1 (5 bases). From germline, CDR1 is DFQATT and CDR2 SNEGSKA (reference sequence). The germline V and J ends were trimmed by 0 bases and 3 bases, with 9 bases remaining between them. The CDR3 extends over 13 amino acids. The CDR3 here is CSARDREVYEQYF. CDR3 DNA sequence: TGCAGTGCTAGAGACAGGGAAGTCTACGAGCAGTACTTC.

V usage is TRBV5-1 and J usage is TRBJ2-3; D not certain. V lost 0 bases to trimming and J lost 2 bases, with 13 bases between them. This CDR3 has 16 residues. Per germline, CDR1 SGHRS and CDR2 YFSETQ. CDR3 loop: CASSLEVAGATDTQYF. CDR3 bases: TGCGCCAGCAGCTTGGAGGTTGCAGGCGCCACAGATACGCAGTATTTT.

CDR3 nucleotide sequence: TGTGCCAGCAGCTCCCATTCCGTAACCTCCTACGAGCAGTACTTC. It specifies CASSSHSVTSYEQYF. V usage is TRBV7-3 and J usage is TRBJ2-7; no clear D. Germline CDR1 is SGHTA and CDR2 is FQGTGA. The ends were cut back, 4 bases at V and 0 bases at J, with 13 bases in the middle. This CDR3 region has 15 residues.

The chain joins TRBV20-1 to TRBJ2-5; TRBD2 matches 7 bases. In germline, CDR1 is DFQATT, CDR2 SNEGSKA (reference sequence). CDR3 length: 13 amino acids. With V trimmed by 3 bases and J by 2 bases, 3 bases remained unmatched. CDR3 loop: CSASGGRQETQYF. The CDR3 nucleotides are TGCAGTGCTAGTGGCGGGAGACAAGAGACCCAGTACTTC.

J is TRBJ2-1 and V is TRBV5-4, with TRBD2 identical over 9 bases. Trimming at V came to 6 bases and at J to 3 bases, leaving 16 bases not matched to a gene. CDR1 is SGHNT and CDR2 is YYREEE in the germline V gene (reference sequence). CDR3 length: 18 residues. The CDR3 protein is CASTLNGGGRAVYNEQFF. For the CDR3, the DNA is TGTGCCAGCACTCTGAACGGGGGCGGGAGGGCGGTCTACAATGAGCAGTTCTTC.

This chain joins TRBV29-1 and TRBJ1-1; no definite D call. Trimming removed 5 bases at V and 1 base at J, with 5 bases between. The V gene's germline CDR1 is SQVTM and CDR2 ANQGSEA. The CDR3 is 11 residues long. The CDR3 coding sequence is TGCAGCGTTAAACAGAACACTGAAGCTTTCTTT. Translation: CSVKQNTEAFF.

CDR3 sequence: CASSGIRDGSNEKLFF. CDR3 DNA: TGTGCCAGCAGTGGTATCCGGGACGGGTCTAATGAAAAACTGTTTTTT. This chain links TRBV6-1 with TRBJ1-4; perhaps TRBD1 as D (5 bases). Germline V gene sequence: CDR1 MNHNS, CDR2 SASEGT. V dropped 4 bases and J dropped 3 bases, with 15 bases sitting between them. The CDR3 runs 16 residues.

The rearrangement joins TRBV24-1 to TRBJ2-1; D unclear. Trimming removed 1 base from V and 4 bases from J, with 7 bases in between. Germline assignment: CDR1 KGHDR and CDR2 SFDVKD. The CDR3 totals 14 residues. This CDR3 is CATSDFHGYNEQFF. CDR3 nucleotide sequence: TGTGCCACCAGTGATTTTCACGGTTACAATGAGCAGTTCTTC.

This clonotype was counted a single time. Here the CDR3 DNA reads TGTGCCAGCAGTATCCGGAAGGGCGCTGGGGCCAACGTCCTGACTTTC. Translating it yields CASSIRKGAGANVLTF. This chain connects TRBV27 to TRBJ2-6; D is ambiguous. This CDR3 has 16 residues. In germline, CDR1 is MNHEY, CDR2 SMNVEV (reference sequence). Trimming removed 5 bases from V and 2 bases from J, with 13 bases in between.